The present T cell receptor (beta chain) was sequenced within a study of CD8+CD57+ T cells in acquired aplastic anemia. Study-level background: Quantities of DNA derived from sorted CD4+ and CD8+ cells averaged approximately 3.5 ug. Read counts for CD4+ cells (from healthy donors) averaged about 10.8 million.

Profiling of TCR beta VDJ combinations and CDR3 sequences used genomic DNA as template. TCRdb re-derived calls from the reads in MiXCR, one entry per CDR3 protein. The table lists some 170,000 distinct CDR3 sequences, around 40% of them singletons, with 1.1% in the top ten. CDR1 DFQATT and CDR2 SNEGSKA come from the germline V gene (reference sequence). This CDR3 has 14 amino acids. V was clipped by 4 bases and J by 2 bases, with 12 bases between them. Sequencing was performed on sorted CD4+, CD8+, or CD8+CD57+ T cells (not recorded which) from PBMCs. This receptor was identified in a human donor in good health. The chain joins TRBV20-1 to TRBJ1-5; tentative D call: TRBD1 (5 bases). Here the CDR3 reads CSATDRAGNQPQHF. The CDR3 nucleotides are TGCAGTGCTACAGACAGAGCGGGCAATCAGCCCCAGCATTTT.